This passage covers 14 T cell receptor beta chains from one sample sequenced in a study of blood T cell repertoires in COVID-19. Libraries were prepared by immunoSEQ multiplex PCR; TCRdb keeps only in-frame clonotypes and omits some of them. This table holds roughly 190,000 clones, approximately 79% found once. Source material: peripheral blood. Receptors originate from a man younger than 40 with active or convalescent COVID-19.

V and J are TRBV28 and TRBJ1-2, with 9 positions matching TRBD1. The CDR3 length is 14 residues. Germline-derived CDR1 and CDR2 are MDHEN and SYDVKM. Trimming at V came to 7 bases and at J to 2 bases, leaving 5 bases not matched to a gene. The CDR3 sequence is CASNPGQGNYGYTF. CDR3 DNA sequence: TGTGCCAGCAACCCCGGACAGGGGAACTATGGCTACACCTTC.

The genes are TRBV7-2 and TRBJ2-7; a weak D match, TRBD1 (6 bases). Trimming left V 5 bases short and J 0 bases short, with 11 bases between. This CDR3 region has 14 residues. Per the germline V gene, CDR1 is SGHTA and CDR2 is FQGNSA. CDR3 loop: CASSLPGHSYEQYF. CDR3 in DNA: TGTGCCAGCAGCCTACCGGGACACTCCTACGAGCAGTACTTC.

The V gene is TRBV6-5, the J gene TRBJ1-5; D gene unclear. The CDR3 loop spans 14 amino acids. Germline CDR1 reads MNHEY; CDR2 reads SVGAGI. V lost 6 bases, J lost 4 bases, and 13 bases lay in between. CDR3 nucleotide sequence: TGTGCCAGCAGGGGCCCAGGTACTAATCAGCCCCAGCATTTT. As protein: CASRGPGTNQPQHF.

The chain couples TRBV19 to TRBJ1-1, with D maybe TRBD1 (5 bases). Per the germline V gene, CDR1 is LNHDA and CDR2 is SQIVND (reference sequence). The CDR3 consists of 13 residues. V was clipped by 8 bases and J by 4 bases, with 14 bases between them. The CDR3 bases are TGTGCCAGTGGAACAGGAGAAGCCACTGAAGCTTTCTTT. As protein: CASGTGEATEAFF.

This chain joins TRBV19 and TRBJ1-1; 9 positions match TRBD1. The V gene's germline CDR1 is LNHDA and CDR2 SQIVND (reference sequence). The CDR3 spans 17 residues. The V gene end was trimmed by 4 bases and the J gene end by 2 bases; junction bases not matched to a gene: 11. The CDR3 loop reads CASSRQQGARSNTEAFF. The CDR3 DNA reads TGTGCCAGTAGTAGACAACAGGGGGCGCGATCTAACACTGAAGCTTTCTTT.

The CDR3 DNA reads TGTGCCAGTAGTCCTAGGTTGGATGAGCAGTTCTTC. Protein: CASSPRLDEQFF. The rearrangement uses TRBV19 and TRBJ2-1; D is undetermined. Trimming cost V 5 bases and J 8 bases, with 10 bases left between them. The CDR3 runs to 12 residues. Germline V gene data show CDR1 as LNHDA and CDR2 as SQIVND (reference sequence). Filled out from reference TRBV19 and TRBJ2-1, the complete variable domain reads DGGITQSPKYLFRKEGQNVTLSCEQNLNHDAMYWYRQDPGQGLRLIYYSQIVNDFQKGDIAEGYSVSREKKESFPLTVTSAQKNPTAFYLCASSPRLDEQFFGPGTRLTVL.

This clone appeared a few times. This rearrangement joins TRBV6-5 to TRBJ2-1, with TRBD1 matching over 7 bases. Germline-derived CDR1 and CDR2 are MNHEY and SVGAGI. CDR3 length: 14 residues. After removal of 5 bases from V and 8 bases from J, the junction contained 9 bases not matched to a gene. CDR3 sequence: CASSPEGAGDEQFF. Written as DNA, the CDR3 is TGTGCCAGCAGTCCCGAGGGGGCTGGGGATGAGCAGTTCTTC.

The chain carries TRBV3-1 (or the pseudogene TRBV3-2) and TRBJ2-1; 7 bases line up with TRBD2. The CDR3 is made up of 15 amino acids. With V trimmed by 7 bases and J by 0 bases, 6 bases remained unmatched. CDR1 and CDR2 (germline): LGHDT, YNNKEL (reference sequence). The CDR3: CASKASGHSYNEQFF. The CDR3 DNA reads TGTGCCAGCAAGGCTAGCGGCCACTCCTACAATGAGCAGTTCTTC.

The gene calls are TRBV3-1 (or the pseudogene TRBV3-2) and TRBJ1-3; 9 nucleotides line up with TRBD1. CDR1 and CDR2 (germline): LGHDT, YNNKEL (reference sequence). Trimming at V came to 5 bases and at J to 5 bases, leaving 13 bases not matched to a gene. CDR3 length equals 17 residues. The CDR3 sequence: CASSESGGQGFRNTIYF. The CDR3 region has the DNA TGTGCCAGCAGCGAATCAGGGGGACAGGGTTTTAGAAACACCATATATTTT.

This clone showed up just once. The chain links TRBV19 to TRBJ2-5; D is possibly TRBD2 (6 bases). The V end was cut by 3 bases, the J end by 5 bases, with 16 bases between. The CDR3 length is 15 residues. Germline CDR1 is LNHDA and CDR2 is SQIVND (reference sequence). The CDR3 DNA follows: TGTGCCAGTAGTATTGGGGGGATGCAGTATGAGACCCAGTACTTC. Amino acid sequence: CASSIGGMQYETQYF.

The V gene is TRBV5-1, the J gene TRBJ2-7; 10 bases are shared with TRBD2. Trimming at V came to 0 bases and at J to 6 bases, leaving 3 bases not matched to a gene. CDR3 length: 14 residues. Germline-derived CDR1 and CDR2 are SGHRS and YFSETQ. The CDR3 protein is CASSLESSGGEQYV. CDR3 sequence (DNA): TGCGCCAGCAGCTTGGAGTCTAGCGGGGGCGAGCAGTACGTC.

The chain uses TRBV10-1 and TRBJ1-1; D unclear. Trimming removed 4 bases from V and 0 bases from J, with 6 bases in between. Germline CDR1 WNHNN, CDR2 SYGVQD (reference sequence). The CDR3 extends over 13 amino acids. The CDR3 reads CASSGGVNTEAFF. CDR3 nucleotides: TGCGCCAGCAGTGGGGGAGTGAACACTGAAGCTTTCTTT.

The J gene is TRBJ2-3, the V gene TRBV2; D gene unclear. Germline CDR1 SNHLY, CDR2 FYNNEI. Trimming removed 7 bases from V and 2 bases from J, with 7 bases in between. The CDR3 is 12 residues long. The CDR3: CASNYNTDTQYF. For the CDR3, the DNA is TGTGCCAGCAATTACAACACAGATACGCAGTATTTT. Variable domain in full (rest from reference TRBV2 and TRBJ2-3): EPEVTQTPSHQVTQMGQEVILRCVPISNHLYFYWYRQILGQKVEFLVSFYNNEISEKSEIFDDQFSVERPDGSNFTLKIRSTKLEDSAMYFCASNYNTDTQYFGPGTRLTVL.

The chain is built from TRBV6-5 and TRBJ1-5; 8 bases match TRBD1. The germline CDR1 and CDR2 sequences are MNHEY and SVGAGI. The CDR3 sequence is 16 residues long. With V trimmed by 4 bases and J by 1 base, 6 bases remained unmatched. CDR3 sequence reads: CASSSGQGASNQPQHF. CDR3 in DNA: TGTGCCAGCAGTTCCGGCCAGGGGGCGAGCAATCAGCCCCAGCATTTT.